The 9 T cell receptor beta chains reported below all come from one sample, sequenced in a study of T-cell reconstitution after alpha-beta-depleted transplantation in children. Molecular barcoding with unique molecular identifiers was used for the TCRbeta library. TCRdb re-analysed the PCR reads in MiXCR, keeping a single row per CDR3 protein. Among hundreds of thousands of distinct CDR3 sequences listed, 15% to 20% were seen once. The sample consisted of PBMCs, mostly from graft donor cells, taken 360 days after TCRalphabeta/CD19-depleted stem cell transplant. Every receptor here comes from a male patient younger than 18 who had a stem cell transplant for acute lymphoblastic leukemia, so the T cells may come from the graft donor.

This clonotype was recorded a few times. The V gene is TRBV4-1, the J gene TRBJ2-3; D possibly corresponds to TRBD2 (5 bases). Germline V lookup: CDR1 MGHRA, CDR2 YSYEKL. This CDR3 comprises 16 residues. V dropped 1 base and J dropped 0 bases, with 11 bases sitting between them. In DNA, the CDR3 is TGCGCCAGCAGCCAAGGAGGGCACGCTAGCACAGATACGCAGTATTTT. The encoded protein is CASSQGGHASTDTQYF.

The genes are TRBV20-1 and TRBJ2-1; 9 nucleotides agree with TRBD2. From germline, CDR1 is DFQATT and CDR2 SNEGSKA (reference sequence). The V and J ends lost 4 bases and 2 bases, in that order; junction bases with no gene match: 6. The CDR3 consists of 15 residues. The CDR3 here is CSATSTSGPYNEQFF. For the CDR3, the DNA is TGCAGTGCTACCAGTACTAGCGGGCCCTACAATGAGCAGTTCTTC.

This clonotype was detected only a few times. V and J are TRBV7-6 and TRBJ1-1; maybe TRBD1 (6 bases). Germline CDR1 and CDR2: SGHVS and FNYEAQ. With 5 bases removed from V and 0 bases from J, the gap between germline ends came to 22 bases. The CDR3 has 18 residues. CDR3 nucleotides: TGTGCCAGCAGCCACTTAGGGGGGGACTTAGGGATGAACACTGAAGCTTTCTTT. It is translated as CASSHLGGDLGMNTEAFF. Using reference TRBV7-6 and TRBJ1-1 for the parts outside the CDR3, the full variable domain is GAGVSQSPRYKVTKRGQDVALRCDPISGHVSLYWYRQALGQGPEFLTYFNYEAQQDKSGLPNDRFSAERPEGSISTLTIQRTEQRDSAMYRCASSHLGGDLGMNTEAFFGQGTRLTVV.

This clonotype was picked up a small number of times. This chain links TRBV12-3 or TRBV12-4 with TRBJ2-3, with TRBD2 as a possible D gene (6 bases). Trimming stripped 1 base from V and 3 bases from J, with 11 bases between. The CDR3 runs 15 residues. The CDR3 nucleotides are TGTGCCAGCAGTTTAGTAGTGGAGGGAACAGATACGCAGTATTTT. This gives the protein CASSLVVEGTDTQYF.

This sequence joins TRBV18 and TRBJ1-1, with D hard to call. The CDR3 runs 12 residues. V was clipped by 1 base and J by 7 bases, with 7 bases between them. Germline CDR1 KGHSH, CDR2 LQKENI. The CDR3 nucleotides read TGTGCCAGCTCACCACTTGGGAATGAAGCTTTCTTT. It is translated as CASSPLGNEAFF.

This clonotype was counted many times. The chain recombines TRBV12-3 or TRBV12-4 with TRBJ2-1, with D unresolved. Trimming pared 6 bases from V and 7 bases from J, leaving 13 bases between. The CDR3 has 13 amino acids. The CDR3 loop reads CASSVTGFNEQFF. CDR3 nucleotide sequence: TGTGCCAGCAGCGTGACTGGTTTTAATGAGCAGTTCTTC.

The J gene is TRBJ2-7, the V gene TRBV5-1; perhaps D is TRBD1 or TRBD2 (6 bases each). The V end lost 0 bases, the J end lost 6 bases, and 16 bases lay between the germline ends. CDR1 SGHRS and CDR2 YFSETQ come from the germline V gene. The CDR3 totals 15 residues. This CDR3 is CASSLGPEGGVEQYF. For the CDR3, the DNA is TGCGCCAGCAGCTTGGGGCCCGAGGGGGGAGTCGAGCAGTACTTC.

This clonotype was counted a few times. The chain joins TRBV11-1 to TRBJ2-1, with 8 bases that match TRBD2. The CDR3 runs 18 residues. V was pared by 2 bases and J by 3 bases, with 12 bases of the junction left unmatched. Germline V gene data show CDR1 as SGHAT and CDR2 as FQDESV (reference sequence). The DNA for the CDR3 is TGTGCCAGCAGCTTACTCCTACTGCCGGGACTAGGCTACAATGAGCAGTTCTTC. Translating gives CASSLLLLPGLGYNEQFF.

The chain recombines TRBV20-1 with TRBJ2-3, with 9 bases identical to TRBD2. The CDR3 runs 16 residues. Germline CDR1 and CDR2: DFQATT and SNEGSKA (reference sequence). This chain's CDR3 is CRGLAGHGYSTDTQYF. In DNA, the CDR3 is TGCAGGGGCCTAGCGGGGCACGGATATAGCACAGATACGCAGTATTTT.